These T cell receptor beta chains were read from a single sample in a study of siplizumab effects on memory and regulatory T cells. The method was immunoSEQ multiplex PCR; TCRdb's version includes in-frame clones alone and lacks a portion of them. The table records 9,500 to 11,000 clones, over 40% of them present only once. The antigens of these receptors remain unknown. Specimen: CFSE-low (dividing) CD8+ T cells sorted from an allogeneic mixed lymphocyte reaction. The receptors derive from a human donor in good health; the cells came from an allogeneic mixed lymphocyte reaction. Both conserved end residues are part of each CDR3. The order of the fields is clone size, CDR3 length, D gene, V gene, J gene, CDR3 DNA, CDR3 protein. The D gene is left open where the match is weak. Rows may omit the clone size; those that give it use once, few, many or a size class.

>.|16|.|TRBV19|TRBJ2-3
TGTGCCAGTAGTATAGGCAGGGGATCCTTCACAGATACGCAGTATTTT
CASSIGRGSFTDTQYF
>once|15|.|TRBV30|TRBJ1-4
TGTGCCTGGAACCCGGGGTTAAAGGCGGCTGAAAAACTGTTTTTT
CAWNPGLKAAEKLFF
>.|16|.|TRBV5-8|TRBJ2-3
TGTGCCAGCAGCTTCACCGGGACTGTAAGCACAGATACGCAGTATTTT
CASSFTGTVSTDTQYF
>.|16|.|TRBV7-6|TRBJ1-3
TGTGCCAGCAGCTTAGCGGGGGGCGCCCCTGGAAACACCATATATTTT
CASSLAGGAPGNTIYF
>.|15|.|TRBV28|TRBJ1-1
TGTGCCAGCAGTTTTAGAACAGGGCCCGGCACTGAAGCTTTCTTT
CASSFRTGPGTEAFF
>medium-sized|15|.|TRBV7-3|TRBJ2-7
TGTGCCAGCAGCTTAAGCGGAGGGGGCTCCTACGAGCAGTACTTC
CASSLSGGGSYEQYF
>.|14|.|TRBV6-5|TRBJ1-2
TGTGCCAGCAGTTATAGAGGACAGAACTATGGCTACACCTTC
CASSYRGQNYGYTF
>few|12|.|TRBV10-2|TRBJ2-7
TGCGCCAGCACGGGACTGTCCTACGAGCAGTACTTC
CASTGLSYEQYF
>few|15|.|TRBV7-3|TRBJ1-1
TGTGCCAGCAGCTTACAGGGTACTGGGAACACTGAAGCTTTCTTT
CASSLQGTGNTEAFF
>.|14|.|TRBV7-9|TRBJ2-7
TGTGCCAGCAGCCCCGGCGGGGTACTCTACGAGCAGTACTTC
CASSPGGVLYEQYF
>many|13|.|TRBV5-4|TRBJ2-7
TGTGCCAGCAGTTCAAGGGGATCCTACGAGCAGTACTTC
CASSSRGSYEQYF
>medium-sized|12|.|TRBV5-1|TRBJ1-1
TGCGCCAGCAGCTTGGAAGGTAATGAAGCTTTCTTT
CASSLEGNEAFF
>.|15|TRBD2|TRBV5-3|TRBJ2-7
TGTGCCAGCAGTTTGGGACTAGCGGGGACCTACGAGCAGTACTTC
CASSLGLAGTYEQYF